The clone carrying this T cell receptor beta chain was picked up a small number of times. Its antigen is still unknown. Healthy Caucasian individuals from Russia aged about 6 to 100 were enrolled as donors. Every sample yielded at least 6.5 million isolated PBMCs. A sample-barcoded 5' primer and a J-beta primer mix were used in a second PCR of about 6 to 12 cycles. All samples gave at least 2.5 million CDR3-containing paired-end reads. MiXCR, applied by TCRdb to the 5' RACE reads, yields one record per CDR3 protein. This table holds about 680,000 distinct CDR3 sequences, approximately 50% found once. This sample was included in a study of blood T cells in healthy people across ages. Findings and limits, study-wide: Compared with aged donors, long-lived donors showed fewer expanded clones, suggesting selection.

The TCR comes from a woman aged 55-69 years in good health. Material for sequencing was blood.

CDR3: CASSSLGGGLAGIEAQYF. Here the CDR3 DNA reads TGTGCCAGCAGTTCCCTCGGTGGGGGACTAGCGGGGATCGAGGCGCAGTATTTT. The V and J genes are TRBV6-5 and TRBJ2-3; 13 bases agree with TRBD2. The CDR3 runs 18 residues. V was clipped by 4 bases and J by 10 bases; unmatched bases: 17. Germline V CDR1 and CDR2: MNHEY, SVGAGI.